The 30 T cell receptor beta chains below come from one sample, sequenced in a study of cytomegalovirus exposure and HLA in healthy donors. The PCR made use of 60 Vbeta and 13 Jbeta primers. The assay was immunoSEQ multiplex PCR, and TCRdb's table has in-frame clones only and misses some. Here the sample spans 50,000 to 55,000 clones, 55% to 65% being singletons. Specimen: PBMCs. These receptors were collected from a human donor in good health.

The chain joins TRBV4-2 to TRBJ1-2; D possibly corresponds to TRBD1 (5 bases). The V end was cut by 0 bases, the J end by 4 bases, with 18 bases between. Germline-derived CDR1 and CDR2 are LGHNA and YNFKEQ. The CDR3 runs 17 residues. CDR3 loop: CASSQEGGRGTIYGYTF. As DNA, the CDR3 is TGTGCCAGCAGCCAAGAGGGTGGAAGGGGCACTATCTATGGCTACACCTTC.

This clone showed up just a few times. The CDR3 DNA reads TGCGCCAGCAGCCAAGGGACAGGGCCATCCTACGAGCAGTACTTC. It codes for CASSQGTGPSYEQYF. The chain employs TRBV4-3 and TRBJ2-7; 8 bases line up with TRBD1. The V gene's germline CDR1 is LGHNA and CDR2 YSLEER. The CDR3 has 15 amino acids. J gave up 1 base and V 1 base, and 3 bases lay outside the gene matches.

In its sample, this clone was seen a few times. The chain employs TRBV4-1 and TRBJ2-7, with TRBD2 identical over 7 bases. With 0 bases clipped from V and 2 bases from J, the junction kept 4 bases outside the gene matches. The CDR3 length is 15 residues. Germline CDR1 MGHRA, CDR2 YSYEKL. CDR3 loop: CASSQEWRETYEQYF. Here the CDR3 DNA reads TGCGCCAGCAGCCAAGAGTGGCGGGAGACCTACGAGCAGTACTTC.

This chain uses TRBV5-1 with TRBJ1-6; no definite D call. CDR3 length: 13 residues. Trimming removed 5 bases at V and 11 bases at J, with 14 bases between. Germline CDR1 and CDR2: SGHRS and YFSETQ. The CDR3 nucleotides read TGCGCCAGCAGGGGAGCTGTCTCTACACCCCTCCACTTT. Amino acids: CASRGAVSTPLHF.

The J gene is TRBJ1-2, the V gene TRBV6-1; D not certain. Germline V gene data show CDR1 as MNHNS and CDR2 as SASEGT. The V and J ends lost 5 bases and 2 bases respectively, with 15 bases between them. The CDR3 contains 15 residues. As DNA, the CDR3 is TGTGCCAGCAGTCCCCGGGAGGTCCGAAACTATGGCTACACCTTC. Protein product: CASSPREVRNYGYTF.

Only a few counts were recorded for this clone. The rearrangement joins TRBV27 to TRBJ1-6; D uncertain. The CDR3 extends over 14 amino acids. Germline CDR1 and CDR2: MNHEY and SMNVEV (reference sequence). With 3 bases removed from V and 5 bases from J, the gap between germline ends came to 8 bases. The CDR3 DNA reads TGTGCCAGCAGTTTCGTACGGGATAATTCACCCCTCCACTTT. Residues: CASSFVRDNSPLHF.

This rearrangement joins TRBV6-1 to TRBJ2-5, with 7 bases that match TRBD1. V was clipped by 6 bases and J by 0 bases; unmatched bases: 4. CDR1 is MNHNS, CDR2 SASEGT, per germline. CDR3 length: 14 residues. DNA of the CDR3: TGTGCCAGCAGCCGACAGGGAAACCAAGAGACCCAGTACTTC. Protein product: CASSRQGNQETQYF.

The table lists this clone with a count of one. The V gene is TRBV2, the J gene TRBJ2-7, with D unclear. The V gene lost 7 bases and the J gene lost 5 bases, with 18 bases spanning the gap. The CDR3 is 14 amino acids. The germline CDR1 and CDR2 sequences are SNHLY and FYNNEI. The CDR3 sequence: CASKPVTSVDEQYF. DNA for the CDR3: TGTGCCAGCAAGCCTGTAACCTCGGTGGACGAGCAGTACTTC.

This clone was seen once. The V call is TRBV18, the J call TRBJ2-5; 7 bases agree with TRBD1. The V and J ends lost 3 bases and 1 base, in that order; junction bases with no gene match: 2. CDR1 and CDR2 (germline): KGHSH, LQKENI. CDR3 length: 14 amino acids. DNA of the CDR3: TGTGCCAGCTCACCGGGGACAGTCCAAGAGACCCAGTACTTC. It yields the protein CASSPGTVQETQYF.

The chain is built from TRBV18 and TRBJ1-3; no clear D gene. The germline V gene has CDR1 KGHSH and CDR2 LQKENI. CDR3 size: 16 residues. Trimming stripped 3 bases from V and 1 base from J, with 13 bases between. The CDR3 is CASSPAGLSSGNTIYF. The CDR3 coding sequence is TGTGCCAGCTCACCGGCCGGACTATCTTCTGGAAACACCATATATTTT.

A few counts support this clone. The V and J genes are TRBV5-4 and TRBJ1-1; possibly TRBD1 for D (5 bases). V was shortened by 4 bases and J by 4 bases, with 20 bases between the two germline ends. The CDR3 spans 16 residues. Germline CDR1 SGHNT, CDR2 YYREEE (reference sequence). This CDR3 is CASSPPRRGGPTEAFF. The CDR3 DNA sequence: TGTGCCAGCAGCCCTCCCCGCCGGGGGGGACCCACTGAAGCTTTCTTT.

This chain uses TRBV7-9 with TRBJ2-3; D perhaps matches TRBD1 (5 bases). Germline V gene sequence: CDR1 SEHNR, CDR2 FQNEAQ (reference sequence). Between the trimmed V and J ends, which lost 5 bases and 1 base, there was a span of 13 bases. The CDR3 is 15 residues long. CDR3 residues: CASSLTGTRTDTQYF. CDR3 coding DNA: TGTGCCAGCAGCCTTACAGGTACCCGCACAGATACGCAGTATTTT.

With respect to this clone: Because the CDR3's place on the DNA is in doubt, the DNA is left out and the CDR3 is given as listed by TCRdb. The rearrangement uses TRBV4-1 and TRBJ2-2; whether TRBD1, the table's D call, matches the DNA was not checked. CDR1 is MGHRA, CDR2 YSYEKL, per germline. The CDR3 is 15 residues long, counting both termini. CDR3 sequence: CASSPKGQFFGELFF.

V and J are TRBV15 and TRBJ1-4; TRBD1 is a possible D gene (5 bases). CDR1 and CDR2 from the germline V gene are LNHNV and YYDKDF (reference sequence). V was cut by 4 bases and J by 8 bases, with 17 bases left in between. This CDR3 has 15 residues. The CDR3 coding sequence is TGTGCCACCAGCATTGGGGGGAGAGGAGAGGAAAAACTGTTTTTT. It translates to CATSIGGRGEEKLFF.

This clone showed up just a few times. The sample contains more than one DNA sequence encoding this CDR3. This sequence joins TRBV5-8 and TRBJ1-1; perhaps TRBD1 as D (6 bases). CDR1 is SGHTS and CDR2 is YDEGEE in the germline V gene. This CDR3 has 14 residues. The V end lost 3 bases, the J end lost 4 bases, and 13 bases lay between the germline ends. The CDR3 DNA is TGTGCCAGCAGCTCACACAGGGTGGGCACTGAAGCTTTCTTT. As protein: CASSSHRVGTEAFF.

This sequence joins TRBV6-5 and TRBJ1-5; 10 bases line up with TRBD1. Losses at the gene ends were 5 bases for V and 5 bases for J; bases not matched to a gene: 6. The CDR3 has 15 residues. Germline V CDR1 and CDR2: MNHEY, SVGAGI. CDR3 amino acids: CASSRTGGYHQPQHF. CDR3 bases: TGTGCCAGCAGTAGGACAGGGGGATATCATCAGCCCCAGCATTTT.

This clone is labeled medium-sized. The chain combines TRBV11-2 with TRBJ2-7; the D is unclear. The germline V and J ends were trimmed by 5 bases and 6 bases, with 11 bases remaining between them. This CDR3 spans 12 amino acids. Germline CDR1 reads SGHAT; CDR2 reads FQNNGV. The CDR3 protein is CASSPRLSEQYF. CDR3 DNA sequence: TGTGCCAGCAGCCCCCGTCTAAGCGAGCAGTACTTC.

The V gene is TRBV5-1, the J gene TRBJ2-5; D is undetermined. CDR1 and CDR2 from the germline V gene are SGHRS and YFSETQ. Trimming cost V 0 bases and J 5 bases, with 14 bases left between them. The CDR3 has 15 residues. In DNA form, the CDR3 reads TGCGCCAGCAGCTTGGATACTACCCCGCGGGAGACCCAGTACTTC. Translating it yields CASSLDTTPRETQYF. Supplemented by reference TRBV5-1 and TRBJ2-5, the full variable domain reads KAGVTQTPRYLIKTRGQQVTLSCSPISGHRSVSWYQQTPGQGLQFLFEYFSETQRNKGNFPGRFSGRQFSNSRSEMNVSTLELGDSALYLCASSLDTTPRETQYFGPGTRLLVL.

Here the CDR3 reads CASSLSQNEQFF. The CDR3 DNA reads TGTGCCAGCAGTTTATCGCAGAATGAGCAGTTCTTC. J is TRBJ2-1 and V is TRBV27; D unresolved. Looked up from germline, CDR1 is MNHEY and CDR2 is SMNVEV (reference sequence). There are 12 residues in the CDR3. Trimming stripped 0 bases from V and 7 bases from J, with 4 bases between.

This clone was counted only a few times. The V gene is TRBV5-5, the J gene TRBJ1-5; D uncertain. There are 13 residues in the CDR3. The germline gives CDR1 SGHKS, CDR2 YYEKEE (reference sequence). V was trimmed by 2 bases and J by 7 bases, leaving 10 bases between them. The CDR3 DNA reads as TGTGCCAGCAGCTTCTTCGGGGAGCAGCCCCAGCATTTT. It is translated as CASSFFGEQPQHF.

The gene calls are TRBV6-5 and TRBJ2-7, with D maybe TRBD1 (6 bases). Trimming shortened V by 4 bases and J by 2 bases, and 12 bases separated the two germline ends. Per germline, CDR1 MNHEY and CDR2 SVGAGI. The CDR3 spans 14 residues. The CDR3 DNA reads TGTGCCAGCAGTTCGGGGACACGCGCCTACGAGCAGTACTTC. This codes for CASSSGTRAYEQYF.

The CDR3 protein is CASSQGTASNYGYTF. The CDR3, as DNA: TGCGCCAGCAGCCAAGGGACAGCTTCTAACTATGGCTACACCTTC. V gene TRBV4-3 combines with J gene TRBJ1-2; D might be TRBD1 (6 bases). The V end lost 1 base, the J end lost 0 bases, and 9 bases lay between the germline ends. The CDR3 has 15 residues. Per the germline V gene, CDR1 is LGHNA and CDR2 is YSLEER.

In DNA form, the CDR3 reads TGTGCCAGCGGAGATAGCAATCAGCCCCAGCATTTT. Residues: CASGDSNQPQHF. The chain carries TRBV7-2 and TRBJ1-5, with D unresolved. Germline values: CDR1 SGHTA, CDR2 FQGNSA. CDR3 length: 12 amino acids. Trimming stripped 8 bases from V and 0 bases from J, with 5 bases between.

The rearrangement uses TRBV30 and TRBJ1-6; 8 bases map to TRBD1. CDR1 and CDR2 from the germline V gene are GTSNPN and SVGIG (reference sequence). The length of the CDR3 is 14 residues. V lost 5 bases and J lost 15; bases outside the gene matches: 15. CDR3 amino acids: CAWYHGQGPLDLHF. CDR3 nucleotide sequence: TGTGCCTGGTATCACGGACAGGGCCCCCTGGACCTCCACTTT. The entire variable domain, with the rest obtained from reference TRBV30 and TRBJ1-6, is as follows: SQTIHQWPATLVQPVGSPLSLECTVEGTSNPNLYWYRQAAGRGLQLLFYSVGIGQISSEVPQNLSASRPQDRQFILSSKKLLLSDSGFYLCAWYHGQGPLDLHFGNGTRLTVT.

V is TRBV11-2 and J is TRBJ1-2; D uncertain. V lost 5 bases to trimming and J lost 5 bases, with 15 bases between them. The V gene's germline CDR1 is SGHAT and CDR2 FQNNGV. This CDR3 is 14 amino acids long. The CDR3 protein is CASSPAGMGYGYTF. CDR3 nucleotides: TGTGCCAGCAGCCCCGCGGGGATGGGGTATGGCTACACCTTC.

The chain is built from TRBV5-8 and TRBJ2-3; 7 bases align to TRBD2. Germline CDR1 SGHTS, CDR2 YDEGEE. After removal of 0 bases from V and 4 bases from J, the junction contained 2 bases not matched to a gene. The length of the CDR3 is 14 residues. In DNA form, the CDR3 reads TGTGCCAGCAGCTTGGTGGCGGGGGCAGATACGCAGTATTTT. This translates into CASSLVAGADTQYF.

In its sample, this clone was seen once. V gene TRBV5-1 combines with J gene TRBJ2-3; D is uncertain. The CDR3 is 13 residues long. Germline CDR1 reads SGHRS; CDR2 reads YFSETQ. V shed 4 bases and J shed 4 bases, with 10 bases lying between them. Here the CDR3 reads CASSPLYADTQYF. Here the CDR3 DNA reads TGCGCCAGCAGCCCCCTCTACGCAGATACGCAGTATTTT.

The chain recombines TRBV10-2 with TRBJ1-1; TRBD1 agrees at 9 bases. The length of the CDR3 is 16 residues. CDR1 WSHSY and CDR2 SAAADI come from the germline V gene. J lost 3 bases, V lost 8 bases, and 13 bases had no gene match. CDR3 amino acids: CASATTGGVKDTEAFF. In DNA, the CDR3 is TGCGCCAGCGCAACCACAGGGGGCGTTAAGGACACTGAAGCTTTCTTT.

CDR3 in amino acids: CASSLGGGSSYNEQFF. CDR3 nucleotide sequence: TGTGCCAGCAGTTTAGGCGGGGGGAGCTCCTACAATGAGCAGTTCTTC. This chain connects TRBV6-5 to TRBJ2-1, with TRBD2 matching over 8 bases. The CDR3 length is 16 residues. In germline, CDR1 is MNHEY, CDR2 SVGAGI. V was clipped by 4 bases and J by 0 bases; unmatched bases: 5.

V is TRBV2 and J is TRBJ1-1, with 8 bases aligning to TRBD1. The CDR3 runs to 16 residues. The V segment lost 5 bases and the J segment 3 bases; nucleotides outside the gene matches: 11. Germline V lookup: CDR1 SNHLY, CDR2 FYNNEI. The CDR3 nucleotides are TGTGCCAGCAGTTACCCGGGACAGGTTCGGGACACTGAAGCTTTCTTT. This codes for CASSYPGQVRDTEAFF.